This paragraph covers one T cell receptor (beta chain) sequence. The antigen is undetermined. TCRdb's table, derived via immunoSEQ multiplex PCR, lists solely in-frame clones and lacks some. The sample contains tens of thousands of clones, about four fifths of which appear only once. The data originate from a study of a mutant IDH1 vaccine in newly diagnosed glioma. Time point described: baseline, week 1 (first vaccination visit). Indicated treatment: pre-vaccination baseline after standard-of-care therapy. General observations from the study: It seemed that pseudoprogression was not linked to changes in the top peripheral T cell clonotypes.

Sequencing was performed on PBMCs, taken from a glioma patient treated with radiotherapy, temozolomide or both. This sequence originates from a woman aged 45-60 years with glioma.

CDR3 sequence (DNA): TGTGCCAGCAGTAGAAGCGGGGGGGCCAAGCCCTACGAGCAGTACTTC. Translated: CASSRSGGAKPYEQYF. The rearrangement uses TRBV6-6 and TRBJ2-7; 10 bases align to TRBD2. This CDR3 is 16 amino acids long. CDR1 and CDR2 from the germline V gene are MNHNY and SVGAGI (reference sequence). V lost 5 bases to trimming and J lost 2 bases; unmatched junction nucleotides: 9.